Presented here are 30 T cell receptor beta chains from one specimen sequenced in a study of T-cell memory formation after mild COVID-19. TCRdb independently ran MiXCR on the 5' RACE reads; one entry per CDR3 protein. The sample includes around 340,000 distinct CDR3 sequences, about 15% of them seen just once. The specimen sequenced was PBMCs or a T cell subset sorted from them (not recorded which). These receptors originate from a man between 18 and 35 years old who had mild COVID-19 (a few samples of this study predate the infection). Cell type and time point are not known.

This clonotype was counted at least ten times. This rearrangement joins TRBV12-3 or TRBV12-4 to TRBJ2-2; D uncertain. The germline V and J ends were trimmed by 1 base and 8 bases, with 8 bases remaining between them. The CDR3 runs 13 residues. CDR3 amino acids: CASSLGRLGELFF. As DNA, the CDR3 is TGTGCCAGCAGTTTAGGGCGGCTGGGGGAGCTGTTTTTT.

This clonotype was recorded a few times. The gene calls are TRBV7-2 and TRBJ1-2; D gene ambiguous. Per the germline V gene, CDR1 is SGHTA and CDR2 is FQGNSA. The CDR3 consists of 14 residues. Trimming took 2 bases from V and 7 from J, leaving 14 bases between them. The CDR3 loop is CASSLYGQAVGYTF. The CDR3, as DNA: TGTGCCAGCAGCTTATATGGGCAAGCCGTTGGCTACACCTTC.

This rearrangement joins TRBV20-1 to TRBJ1-2; TRBD1 agrees at 8 bases. The CDR3 covers 13 residues. Trimming took 3 bases from V and 3 from J; bases not matched to a gene: 3. Per germline, CDR1 DFQATT and CDR2 SNEGSKA (reference sequence). The CDR3 spells CSARTGADYGYTF. In DNA, the CDR3 is TGCAGTGCTAGGACAGGGGCGGACTATGGCTACACCTTC.

This sequence joins TRBV5-1 and TRBJ2-1; 8 positions agree with TRBD2. CDR3 size: 15 residues. V dropped 2 bases and J dropped 6; count of bases not matched to a gene: 7. Germline V gives CDR1 SGHRS, CDR2 YFSETQ. CDR3 nucleotides: TGCGCCAGCAGCTTCTCCGGGACTAGTGCCAATGAGCAGTTCTTC. Its protein product is CASSFSGTSANEQFF.

The V and J genes are TRBV20-1 and TRBJ2-3, with a weak D call TRBD1 (6 bases). V was cut by 6 bases and J by 0 bases, with 10 bases left in between. Germline V CDR1 and CDR2: DFQATT, SNEGSKA (reference sequence). The CDR3 is 13 amino acids. The CDR3 sequence is CSARQASTDTQYF. The CDR3 DNA sequence: TGCAGTGCCAGACAGGCTAGCACAGATACGCAGTATTTT.

CDR3 in amino acids: CASSGVAGGSLQFF. The CDR3 DNA reads TGTGCCAGTAGTGGGGTAGCGGGGGGCTCGCTGCAGTTCTTC. The chain has TRBV19 and TRBJ2-1; the match to TRBD2 covers 10 bases. Germline CDR1 and CDR2: LNHDA and SQIVND (reference sequence). The CDR3 is made up of 14 amino acids. V lost 5 bases to trimming and J lost 12 bases; unmatched junction nucleotides: 10. The whole variable domain, remainder taken from reference TRBV19 and TRBJ2-1, is DGGITQSPKYLFRKEGQNVTLSCEQNLNHDAMYWYRQDPGQGLRLIYYSQIVNDFQKGDIAEGYSVSREKKESFPLTVTSAQKNPTAFYLCASSGVAGGSLQFFGPGTRLTVL.

This clonotype has a count of ten or more. This chain joins TRBV20-1 and TRBJ2-7; D gene ambiguous. The V gene's germline CDR1 is DFQATT and CDR2 SNEGSKA (reference sequence). CDR3 length equals 13 residues. V lost 3 bases and J 0 bases, leaving 9 bases between the germline ends. The CDR3 nucleotides are TGCAGTGCTAGGGGCCCTAGCTCCTACGAGCAGTACGTC. Translation gives CSARGPSSYEQYV.

The chain links TRBV25-1 to TRBJ1-6, with a weak D call TRBD1 (5 bases). V lost 8 bases and J 10 bases, leaving 15 bases between the germline ends. The CDR3 length is 13 residues. The germline V gene has CDR1 MGHDK and CDR2 SYGVNS. CDR3 DNA: TGTGCCAGCGAGATGCCAGGGAAATCACCCCTCCACTTT. Its protein product is CASEMPGKSPLHF.

The rearrangement links TRBV9 to TRBJ2-5; D remains unclear. V was cut by 4 bases and J by 7 bases, with 17 bases left in between. Germline loops: CDR1 SGDLS, CDR2 YYNGEE. There are 14 residues in the CDR3. CDR3 nucleotide sequence: TGTGCCAGCAGCTTCGGACCTGCGCTTGGGACCCAGTACTTC. This translates into CASSFGPALGTQYF.

The chain is built from TRBV5-1 and TRBJ2-3; 10 bases line up with TRBD2. The trim removed 1 base at V and 2 bases at J, leaving 10 bases unmatched. The CDR3 sequence is 18 residues long. From germline, CDR1 is SGHRS and CDR2 YFSETQ. The CDR3 here is CASSLLASGGSTTDTQYF. The CDR3 DNA follows: TGCGCCAGCAGCTTGTTGGCTAGCGGGGGCTCTACCACAGATACGCAGTATTTT.

This clonotype was detected a few times. In DNA, the CDR3 is TGCGCCAGCAGCGGAAGTCTAGCGGGGGATCAAGAGACCCAGTACTTC. Translation gives CASSGSLAGDQETQYF. This rearrangement joins TRBV5-1 to TRBJ2-5; 10 bases fit TRBD2. The length of the CDR3 is 16 residues. Germline CDR1 and CDR2: SGHRS and YFSETQ. With 4 bases clipped from V and 2 bases from J, the junction kept 8 bases outside the gene matches.

This chain joins TRBV2 and TRBJ2-5; D ambiguous. Germline assignment: CDR1 SNHLY and CDR2 FYNNEI. The CDR3 has 13 residues. Trimming removed 7 bases from V and 2 bases from J, with 11 bases in between. The CDR3: CASNRDGQETQYF. The CDR3, as DNA: TGTGCCAGCAACCGAGATGGGCAAGAGACCCAGTACTTC. Full variable domain (outside the CDR3, taken from reference TRBV2 and TRBJ2-5): EPEVTQTPSHQVTQMGQEVILRCVPISNHLYFYWYRQILGQKVEFLVSFYNNEISEKSEIFDDQFSVERPDGSNFTLKIRSTKLEDSAMYFCASNRDGQETQYFGPGTRLLVL.

This clonotype has only a few counts. The gene calls are TRBV20-1 and TRBJ1-3; D is unclear. Germline lookup yields CDR1 DFQATT and CDR2 SNEGSKA (reference sequence). The CDR3 runs 15 residues. The germline V and J ends were trimmed by 0 bases and 0 bases, with 9 bases remaining between them. As DNA, the CDR3 is TGCAGTGCTAGAGATGGCGGACTCTCTGGAAACACCATATATTTT. Translation gives CSARDGGLSGNTIYF.

The genes are TRBV28 and TRBJ1-4; no definite D call. This CDR3 has 12 residues. The germline gives CDR1 MDHEN, CDR2 SYDVKM. V was cut by 6 bases and J by 7 bases, with 9 bases left in between. The DNA of the CDR3 is TGTGCCAGCAGATGGACTGCTGAAAAACTGTTTTTT. This gives the protein CASRWTAEKLFF.

The V call is TRBV6-2 or TRBV6-3, the J call TRBJ1-2; 9 positions agree with TRBD1. This CDR3 has 16 residues. The ends lost 0 bases at V and 4 bases at J; junction bases unmatched: 6. Germline CDR1 reads MNHEY; CDR2 reads SVGEGT. This CDR3 is CASSYSRTGDPYGYTF. The CDR3 DNA sequence: TGTGCCAGCAGTTACTCGAGGACAGGGGATCCCTATGGCTACACCTTC.

This clonotype was seen more than once but under ten times. The chain combines TRBV3-1 with TRBJ2-3; 15 positions match TRBD2. The CDR3 consists of 17 residues. Per germline, CDR1 LGHDT and CDR2 YNNKEL (reference sequence). V gave up 6 bases and J gave up 2 bases; unmatched junction bases: 6. This CDR3 is CASSSGLAGGDTDTQYF. Here the CDR3 DNA reads TGTGCCAGCAGTTCCGGACTAGCGGGGGGGGACACAGATACGCAGTATTTT.

This clonotype showed up many times. The CDR3 is CASSVGYNEQFF. CDR3 DNA: TGTGCCAGCAGCGTAGGGTACAATGAGCAGTTCTTC. This chain uses TRBV9 with TRBJ2-1; D is unresolved. This CDR3 spans 12 amino acids. V was cut by 0 bases and J by 4 bases, with 2 bases left in between. Germline V lookup: CDR1 SGDLS, CDR2 YYNGEE.

V gene TRBV5-6 combines with J gene TRBJ2-2; D is unresolved. V lost 1 base to trimming and J lost 0 bases, with 7 bases between them. The germline CDR1 and CDR2 sequences are SGHDT and YYEEEE. CDR3 size: 15 residues. The CDR3 here is CASSLYRTNTGELFF. DNA for the CDR3: TGTGCCAGCAGCTTGTACAGAACGAACACCGGGGAGCTGTTTTTT.

This clonotype was picked up many times. The J gene is TRBJ2-3, the V gene TRBV7-2; 10 bases are shared with TRBD2. Germline V gene sequence: CDR1 SGHTA, CDR2 FQGNSA. Germline trimming cut 1 base from V and 7 bases from J; bases unmatched to any gene: 8. The CDR3 length is 16 residues. The CDR3 loop is CASSLVPSGGQNTQYF. In nucleotides, the CDR3 is TGTGCCAGCAGCTTAGTCCCTAGCGGGGGTCAGAATACGCAGTATTTT.

This clonotype turned up a few times. The chain uses TRBV7-6 and TRBJ2-5, with D perhaps given as TRBD1 or TRBD2 (6 bases each). V was cut by 5 bases and J by 2 bases, with 18 bases left in between. CDR1 is SGHVS, CDR2 FNYEAQ, per germline. The CDR3 is made up of 16 amino acids. The CDR3 coding sequence is TGTGCCAGCAGCCTATGGGGGGAGGACAGTCAAGAGACCCAGTACTTC. Protein product: CASSLWGEDSQETQYF.

In its sample, this clonotype was seen a few times. The J gene is TRBJ2-1, the V gene TRBV7-9; the match to TRBD2 covers 8 bases. There are 15 residues in the CDR3. CDR1 SEHNR and CDR2 FQNEAQ come from the germline V gene (reference sequence). J lost 7 bases, V lost 4 bases, and 9 bases had no gene match. CDR3 sequence reads: CASSSGLVRRNEQFF. The CDR3, as DNA: TGTGCCAGCAGCTCGGGACTAGTAAGGCGAAATGAGCAGTTCTTC.

The gene calls are TRBV6-5 and TRBJ2-7; D not certain. This CDR3 is 13 amino acids long. Trimming took off 2 bases at V and 2 bases at J, with 7 bases between the two ends. Germline V gene data show CDR1 as MNHEY and CDR2 as SVGAGI. In nucleotides, the CDR3 is TGTGCCAGCAGTTACAGGGAAGCCTACGAGCAGTACTTC. It is translated as CASSYREAYEQYF.

A word on this clonotype: Relative to the germline gene, one junction end is altered; a read error may explain this. The chain links TRBV13 to TRBJ1-2, with a possible D match to TRBD1 (6 bases). CDR3 length equals 12 residues. Germline loops: CDR1 PRHDT, CDR2 FYEKMQ (reference sequence). CDR3 protein: CASSLSSRDKYF. The CDR3 DNA reads as TGTGCCAGCAGCTTGAGTTCCCGGGACAAATACTTC.

J is TRBJ2-4 and V is TRBV7-2; D gene unclear. There are 14 residues in the CDR3. V dropped 1 base and J dropped 11 bases, with 15 bases sitting between them. In germline, CDR1 is SGHTA, CDR2 FQGNSA. As DNA, the CDR3 is TGTGCCAGCAGCTTAGACAGCTCCGAAAAATTTCAGTACTTC. Protein sequence: CASSLDSSEKFQYF.

This clonotype was seen ten or more times. J is TRBJ2-1 and V is TRBV6-2 or TRBV6-3, with 8 nucleotides matching TRBD2. The germline V gene encodes CDR1 MNHEY and CDR2 SVGEGT. This CDR3 has 15 residues. Germline trimming cut 2 bases from V and 8 bases from J; bases unmatched to any gene: 8. In nucleotides, the CDR3 is TGTGCCAGCAGTTACGGTCGGGGGGGCAGGGATGAGCAGTTCTTC. Its protein product is CASSYGRGGRDEQFF.

The CDR3 nucleotides are TGCGCCAGCAGCTTGGGCAGGGGCAATCAGCCCCAGCATTTT. This translates into CASSLGRGNQPQHF. V gene TRBV5-1 combines with J gene TRBJ1-5; TRBD1 is a possible D gene (5 bases). Germline CDR1 SGHRS, CDR2 YFSETQ. The CDR3 consists of 14 residues. V was trimmed by 0 bases and J by 2 bases, leaving 6 bases between them.

For the CDR3, the DNA is TGTGCCAGCATCCCGGCAGGAGCTACAGATACGCAGTATTTT. Residues: CASIPAGATDTQYF. V and J are TRBV2 and TRBJ2-3; no clear D gene. CDR3 length: 14 residues. From germline, CDR1 is SNHLY and CDR2 FYNNEI. Trimming took off 7 bases at V and 3 bases at J, with 14 bases between the two ends. The full variable domain, with the rest looked up from reference TRBV2 and TRBJ2-3, is EPEVTQTPSHQVTQMGQEVILRCVPISNHLYFYWYRQILGQKVEFLVSFYNNEISEKSEIFDDQFSVERPDGSNFTLKIRSTKLEDSAMYFCASIPAGATDTQYFGPGTRLTVL.

The V and J genes are TRBV19 and TRBJ2-1; 9 bases line up with TRBD2. Germline V lookup: CDR1 LNHDA, CDR2 SQIVND (reference sequence). This CDR3 is 13 amino acids long. After removal of 3 bases from V and 10 bases from J, the junction contained 4 bases not matched to a gene. CDR3 bases: TGTGCCAGTAGTATCGGGACTAGCAACGAGCAGTTCTTC. This gives the protein CASSIGTSNEQFF.

This clonotype has only a few counts. CDR3 residues: CASSVTGIAYNEQFF. The CDR3 coding sequence is TGTGCCAGCAGTGTGACAGGTATCGCCTACAATGAGCAGTTCTTC. The chain couples TRBV27 to TRBJ2-1, with TRBD1 as a possible D gene (6 bases). Trimming took off 5 bases at V and 2 bases at J, with 13 bases between the two ends. The CDR3 is 15 amino acids. From germline, CDR1 is MNHEY and CDR2 SMNVEV (reference sequence).

Ten or more counts support this clonotype. V is TRBV2 and J is TRBJ2-7; D unresolved. With 0 bases removed from V and 0 bases from J, the gap between germline ends came to 6 bases. This CDR3 region has 14 residues. CDR1 is SNHLY and CDR2 is FYNNEI in the germline V gene. Written as DNA, the CDR3 is TGTGCCAGCAGTGAAGCGCACGGCTCCTACGAGCAGTACTTC. Translating it yields CASSEAHGSYEQYF.